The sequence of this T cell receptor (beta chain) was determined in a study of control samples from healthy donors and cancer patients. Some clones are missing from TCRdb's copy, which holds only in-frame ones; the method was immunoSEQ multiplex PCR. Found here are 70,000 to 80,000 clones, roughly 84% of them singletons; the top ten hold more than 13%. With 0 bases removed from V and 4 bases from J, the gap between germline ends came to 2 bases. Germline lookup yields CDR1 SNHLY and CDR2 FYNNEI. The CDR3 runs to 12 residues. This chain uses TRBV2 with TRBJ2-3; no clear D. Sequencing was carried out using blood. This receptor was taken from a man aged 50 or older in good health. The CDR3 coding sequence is TGTGCCAGCAGTGAAGCGCCAGATACGCAGTATTTT. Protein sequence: CASSEAPDTQYF.